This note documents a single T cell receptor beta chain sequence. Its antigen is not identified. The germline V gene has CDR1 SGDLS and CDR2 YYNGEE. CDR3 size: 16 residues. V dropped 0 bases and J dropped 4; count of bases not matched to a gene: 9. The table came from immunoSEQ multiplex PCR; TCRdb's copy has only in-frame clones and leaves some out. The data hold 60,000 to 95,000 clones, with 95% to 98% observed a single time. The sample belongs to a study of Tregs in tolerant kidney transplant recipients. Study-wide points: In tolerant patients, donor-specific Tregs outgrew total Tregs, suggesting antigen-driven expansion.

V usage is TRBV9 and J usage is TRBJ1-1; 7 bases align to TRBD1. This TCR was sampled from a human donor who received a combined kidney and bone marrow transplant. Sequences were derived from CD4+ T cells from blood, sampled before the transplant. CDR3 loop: CASSVVGDSQGTEAFF. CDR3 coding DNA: TGTGCCAGCAGCGTAGTGGGGGACAGCCAAGGCACTGAAGCTTTCTTT.